This is a list of T cell receptor beta chains from one sample in a study of blood T cells in healthy people across ages. From the 5' RACE reads, TCRdb called clonotypes with MiXCR, one entry per CDR3 protein. Of about 1.5 million distinct CDR3 sequences listed, approximately 43% are singletons. Sequenced: blood. These receptors originate from a woman younger than 30 in good health. Both conserved end residues are part of each CDR3. D genes are given only for firm matches. A clone size is listed for some rows: how often the clone was seen (once, few, many), or a class if it is expanded.

>TRBJ1-6|TRBD1|TRBV4-1|.
CASRTGRNSSLHF
TGCGCCAGCAGGACAGGGAGAAATTCATCCCTCCACTTT
>TRBJ2-2|.|TRBV6-5|.
CASSYSGIQDTGELFF
TGTGCCAGCAGTTACTCCGGGATCCAGGACACCGGGGAGCTGTTTTTT
>TRBJ2-1|.|TRBV28|.
CASSLLESDNEQFF
TGTGCCAGCAGTTTACTCGAGTCTGACAATGAGCAGTTCTTC
>TRBJ2-5|TRBD1|TRBV6-5|.
CASSYTTGTQLVAQYF
TGTGCCAGCAGTTACACGACAGGGACCCAATTGGTGGCCCAGTACTTC
>TRBJ2-5|.|TRBV6-1|.
CASSGRQETQYF
TGTGCCAGCAGTGGACGCCAAGAGACCCAGTACTTC
>TRBJ2-7|.|TRBV12-5|.
CASGDSNSYEQYF
TGTGCTAGTGGGGACAGTAACTCCTACGAGCAGTACTTC
>TRBJ2-1|.|TRBV7-2|.
CASSLVPGVGHEQFF
TGTGCCAGCAGCTTAGTCCCCGGGGTAGGGCACGAGCAGTTCTTC
>TRBJ2-2|TRBD2|TRBV25-1|.
CASSTGLAAPGELFF
TGTGCCAGCAGTACGGGACTAGCGGCTCCCGGGGAGCTGTTTTTT
>TRBJ2-1|TRBD2|TRBV20-1|.
CSARGTSGSDEQFF
TGCAGTGCTCGTGGGACTAGCGGGAGCGATGAGCAGTTCTTC
>TRBJ2-7|.|TRBV6-2/TRBV6-3|.
CASTAGPSYEQYF
TGTGCCAGCACCGCTGGGCCATCCTACGAGCAGTACTTC
>TRBJ2-3|TRBD2|TRBV7-6|.
CASSLDGLAVTDTQYF
TGTGCCAGCAGCTTAGATGGGCTAGCGGTCACAGATACGCAGTATTTT
>TRBJ2-3|.|TRBV7-2|many
CASSYERTDTQYF
TGTGCCAGCAGCTACGAACGGACAGATACGCAGTATTTT
>TRBJ1-1|.|TRBV6-5|few
CASRGGVQGLAEAFF
TGTGCCAGCAGGGGAGGGGTCCAAGGTCTCGCTGAAGCTTTCTTT
>TRBJ2-5|TRBD2|TRBV20-1|few
CSARNGLAGFETQYF
TGCAGTGCTAGAAACGGTCTAGCGGGGTTCGAGACCCAGTACTTC
>TRBJ1-4|TRBD1|TRBV10-3|few
CASKEGQSNEKLFF
TGTGCCAGTAAAGAGGGACAGTCTAATGAAAAACTGTTTTTT
>TRBJ1-5|.|TRBV2|.
CASNRGLQSNQPQHF
TGTGCCAGCAATCGGGGGCTACAGAGCAATCAGCCCCAGCATTTT
>TRBJ2-3|TRBD1|TRBV29-1|once
CSVEGYRGRDTDTQYF
TGCAGCGTCGAGGGTTACAGGGGAAGGGACACAGATACGCAGTATTTT
>TRBJ1-1|TRBD1|TRBV20-1|.
CSASRDRGRGTEAFF
TGCAGTGCTTCCCGGGACAGGGGACGGGGCACTGAAGCTTTCTTT
>TRBJ2-7|.|TRBV29-1|many
CSVSSFGFYEQYF
TGCAGCGTTTCTAGTTTTGGATTCTACGAGCAGTACTTC
>TRBJ2-7|TRBD2|TRBV9|.
CASSVASGTYNEQYF
TGTGCCAGCAGCGTAGCTAGCGGGACCTACAATGAGCAGTACTTC
>TRBJ1-6|.|TRBV6-5|.
CASSLGYGRSYNSPLHF
TGTGCCAGCAGTTTGGGATACGGACGCTCCTATAATTCACCCCTCCACTTT
>TRBJ2-7|TRBD1|TRBV11-2|few
CASSYGTGKFSEQYF
TGTGCCAGCAGCTATGGGACAGGGAAATTTAGCGAGCAGTACTTC
>TRBJ2-5|.|TRBV7-2|many
CASSGGAVETQYF
TGTGCCAGCAGCGGGGGGGCGGTCGAGACCCAGTACTTC
>TRBJ1-4|.|TRBV27|.
CASSFLAPEGKKLFF
TGTGCCAGCAGTTTCCTCGCCCCTGAGGGGAAAAAACTGTTTTTT
>TRBJ2-5|.|TRBV12-3/TRBV12-4|few
CASSLRLGGETQYF
TGTGCCAGCAGTTTAAGACTCGGGGGAGAGACCCAGTACTTC
>TRBJ2-1|.|TRBV5-4|.
CASSPDFVGVRSYNEQFF
TGTGCCAGCAGCCCGGATTTCGTAGGCGTACGCTCCTACAATGAGCAGTTCTTC
>TRBJ2-1|TRBD2|TRBV4-3|.
CASSQASGGPGNEQFF
TGCGCCAGCAGCCAAGCTAGCGGGGGGCCCGGCAATGAGCAGTTCTTC
>TRBJ2-1|TRBD1|TRBV13|.
CASSLAGQGAGEQFF
TGTGCCAGCAGCTTAGCGGGACAGGGGGCGGGTGAGCAGTTCTTC
>TRBJ2-7|TRBD1|TRBV29-1|.
CSVETGVDYEQYF
TGCAGCGTCGAAACAGGGGTTGACTACGAGCAGTACTTC
>TRBJ1-5|.|TRBV29-1|.
CSVNRDNQPQHF
TGCAGCGTGAACAGGGATAATCAGCCCCAGCATTTT
>TRBJ1-2|.|TRBV27|once
CASSSLQDSNYGYTF
TGTGCCAGCAGTTCTCTCCAGGACAGTAACTATGGCTACACCTTC
>TRBJ2-3|TRBD2|TRBV9|.
CASSAGTSGQYTQYF
TGTGCCAGCAGCGCCGGGACTAGCGGGCAATATACGCAGTATTTT
>TRBJ2-1|.|TRBV5-1|.
CASSLAAVRKSSYNEQFF
TGCGCCAGCAGCTTGGCGGCCGTCAGGAAAAGCTCCTACAATGAGCAGTTCTTC
>TRBJ2-7|.|TRBV7-2|many
CASSLYGGIYEQYF
TGTGCCAGCAGCTTATATGGGGGAATCTACGAGCAGTACTTC
>TRBJ1-2|TRBD1|TRBV27|.
CASSLLSGGVDGYTF
TGTGCCAGCAGTCTGCTCTCAGGGGGCGTGGATGGCTACACCTTC
>TRBJ2-3|TRBD1|TRBV29-1|many
CSVQGDTREYTDTQYF
TGCAGCGTCCAGGGGGATACCCGCGAATACACAGATACGCAGTATTTT
>TRBJ2-7|.|TRBV7-2|.
CASSSTGLSYNEQYF
TGTGCCAGCAGCTCCACAGGGTTGTCCTACAATGAGCAGTACTTC
>TRBJ2-7|.|TRBV4-1|.
CASSQEFGDYEQYF
TGCGCCAGCAGCCAAGAGTTCGGGGACTACGAGCAGTACTTC
>TRBJ1-2|.|TRBV14|.
CASSQYSGWGEGYTF
TGTGCCAGCAGCCAATATTCAGGGTGGGGTGAAGGCTACACCTTC
>TRBJ2-7|TRBD2|TRBV9|.
CASSVTSGVTYNEQYF
TGTGCCAGCAGCGTAACTAGCGGGGTCACCTACAATGAGCAGTACTTC
>TRBJ1-4|TRBD1|TRBV27|.
CASRGQALRNEKLFF
TGTGCCAGCAGAGGACAGGCCCTCCGAAATGAAAAACTGTTTTTT
>TRBJ2-2|.|TRBV9|.
CASSVSRVAGELFF
TGTGCCAGCAGCGTTAGCAGGGTGGCCGGGGAGCTGTTTTTT
>TRBJ2-7|TRBD2|TRBV27|few
CASSVPASGVQYF
TGTGCCAGCAGTGTTCCGGCTAGCGGGGTTCAGTACTTC
>TRBJ2-3|.|TRBV12-3/TRBV12-4|.
CASSSRRGSADMQYF
TGTGCCAGCAGTTCTCGGCGGGGTAGCGCAGATATGCAGTATTTT
>TRBJ2-6|.|TRBV15|.
CATSIRSGANVLTF
TGTGCCACCAGCATTCGCTCTGGGGCCAACGTCCTGACTTTC
>TRBJ2-3|.|TRBV28|many
CASSGLRTDTQYF
TGTGCCAGCAGTGGGTTACGGACAGATACGCAGTATTTT
>TRBJ1-5|TRBD1|TRBV9|.
CASSAGTAYQPQHF
TGTGCCAGCAGCGCTGGGACAGCCTATCAGCCCCAGCATTTT
>TRBJ2-2|TRBD2|TRBV9|.
CASSVGIPGLGDTGELFF
TGTGCCAGCAGCGTAGGAATTCCGGGACTAGGGGACACCGGGGAGCTGTTTTTT
>TRBJ2-1|.|TRBV29-1|many
CSVDHLHEQFF
TGCAGCGTTGACCATCTTCATGAGCAGTTCTTC
>TRBJ2-7|TRBD1|TRBV19|.
CASSTAGTGYYEQYF
TGTGCCAGTAGTACAGCCGGGACAGGGTATTACGAGCAGTACTTC
>TRBJ2-5|.|TRBV4-1|few
CASSQGTSTLETQYF
TGCGCCAGCAGCCAAGGAACTAGCACACTCGAGACCCAGTACTTC
>TRBJ1-2|TRBD1|TRBV15|.
CATSRTGQGDGYTF
TGTGCCACCAGCAGAACGGGACAGGGGGATGGCTACACCTTC
>TRBJ1-5|TRBD1|TRBV25-1|few
CASSASLGTDSNQPQHF
TGTGCCAGCAGTGCTAGCCTCGGGACAGATAGCAATCAGCCCCAGCATTTT
>TRBJ2-5|.|TRBV27|.
CASTLDRSYNEQYF
TGTGCCAGCACCCTAGACAGGTCCTACAATGAGCAGTACTTC